One and the same sample provided the 20 T cell receptor beta chains below, sequenced in a study of response to subunit inactivated influenza vaccine. Each CDR3 protein is one row after TCRdb ran MiXCR on the RT-PCR reads. The sample lists roughly 500,000 distinct CDR3 sequences, 25% occurring once. The sample was CD4+ T cells sorted from PBMCs, taken more than 4 days after vaccination. These receptor sequences come from a man in his fifties or sixties who received an inactivated influenza vaccine.

The rearrangement joins TRBV20-1 to TRBJ2-5; 10 nucleotides line up with TRBD2. This CDR3 comprises 14 residues. J gave up 4 bases and V 6 bases, and 8 bases lay outside the gene matches. Germline-derived CDR1 and CDR2 are DFQATT and SNEGSKA (reference sequence). The CDR3 loop reads CSADGLAGVETQYF. Written as DNA, the CDR3 is TGCAGTGCCGACGGGCTAGCGGGGGTAGAGACCCAGTACTTC.

V usage is TRBV5-1 and J usage is TRBJ2-3, with 9 positions matching TRBD1. The CDR3 consists of 16 residues. Unmatched junction bases numbered 9, after V lost 4 bases and J lost 3 bases. From germline, CDR1 is SGHRS and CDR2 YFSETQ. The CDR3 loop reads CASSTGTGHPTDTQYF. CDR3 DNA: TGCGCCAGCAGCACCGGGACAGGGCACCCTACAGATACGCAGTATTTT.

This clonotype was recorded a few times. The chain is built from TRBV20-1 and TRBJ2-5; TRBD2 matches at 7 bases. The V segment lost 8 bases and the J segment 0 bases; nucleotides outside the gene matches: 9. Germline loops: CDR1 DFQATT, CDR2 SNEGSKA (reference sequence). The CDR3 runs 14 residues. CDR3 region: CSLESTSDQETQYF. In nucleotides, the CDR3 is TGCAGTCTAGAATCCACTAGCGACCAAGAGACCCAGTACTTC.

This clonotype occurred a few times. This rearrangement joins TRBV6-2 or TRBV6-3 to TRBJ2-1; 9 bases fit TRBD2. Germline trimming cut 2 bases from V and 2 bases from J; bases unmatched to any gene: 7. This CDR3 has 17 residues. The germline CDR1 and CDR2 sequences are MNHEY and SVGEGT. The CDR3, as DNA: TGTGCCAGCAGTTACAACGCAGCGGGAGGAACCTACAATGAGCAGTTCTTC. It translates to CASSYNAAGGTYNEQFF.

The CDR3 DNA reads as TGTGCCAGCAGGAATACCGGGACAGTCAGTGATACGCAGTATTTT. Protein sequence: CASRNTGTVSDTQYF. The chain joins TRBV6-2 or TRBV6-3 to TRBJ2-3, with 7 positions matching TRBD1. The CDR3 consists of 15 residues. Per the germline V gene, CDR1 is MNHEY and CDR2 is SVGEGT. The trim removed 6 bases at V and 6 bases at J, leaving 12 bases unmatched.

The chain is built from TRBV3-1 and TRBJ2-1; maybe TRBD2 (6 bases). V was trimmed by 4 bases and J by 6 bases, leaving 16 bases between them. CDR1 is LGHDT and CDR2 is YNNKEL in the germline V gene (reference sequence). The CDR3 has 15 residues. CDR3 loop: CASSPSLGSGNEQFF. Written as DNA, the CDR3 is TGTGCCAGCAGCCCAAGCCTCGGTAGCGGCAATGAGCAGTTCTTC.

J is TRBJ2-3 and V is TRBV20-1, with 9 bases matching TRBD2. CDR3 length: 16 residues. The trim removed 0 bases at V and 4 bases at J, leaving 8 bases unmatched. Germline CDR1 and CDR2: DFQATT and SNEGSKA (reference sequence). The CDR3 region is CSARDQLAGWSDTQYF. The CDR3, as DNA: TGCAGTGCTAGAGATCAGCTAGCGGGGTGGTCAGATACGCAGTATTTT.

This clonotype has more than one count but fewer than ten. V gene TRBV10-3 combines with J gene TRBJ2-7, with TRBD1 matching over 10 bases. Germline V gene lookup returns CDR1 ENHRY and CDR2 SYGVKD. The CDR3 contains 14 residues. V dropped 4 bases and J dropped 7; count of bases not matched to a gene: 7. CDR3: CAISGGTGAGEQYF. The DNA of the CDR3 is TGTGCCATCAGTGGAGGGACAGGGGCGGGAGAGCAGTACTTC.

This clonotype turned up a few times. The rearrangement joins TRBV7-2 to TRBJ2-7; perhaps D is TRBD1 or TRBD2 (5 bases each). The ends were cut back, 7 bases at V and 6 bases at J, with 25 bases in the middle. This CDR3 is built from 16 residues. Looked up from germline, CDR1 is SGHTA and CDR2 is FQGNSA. CDR3 loop: CASTPPAAHPGREQYF. For the CDR3, the DNA is TGTGCCAGCACCCCCCCAGCAGCTCACCCGGGGCGCGAGCAGTACTTC.

This sequence joins TRBV10-2 and TRBJ2-5; a weak D match, TRBD1 (5 bases). Germline CDR1 WSHSY, CDR2 SAAADI. The CDR3 runs 15 residues. V was shortened by 3 bases and J by 5 bases, with 16 bases between the two germline ends. CDR3 in DNA: TGCGCCAGCAGTGATAGGCAGGGTAAATGGGAGACCCAGTACTTC. Translated: CASSDRQGKWETQYF.

This clonotype was observed a handful of times. The rearrangement uses TRBV6-1 and TRBJ2-2; weak D call: TRBD2 (5 bases). This CDR3 region has 16 residues. V was shortened by 7 bases and J by 0 bases, with 15 bases between the two germline ends. Germline lookup yields CDR1 MNHNS and CDR2 SASEGT. CDR3 in amino acids: CASIRRDPANTGELFF. For the CDR3, the DNA is TGTGCCAGCATCCGACGGGATCCAGCGAACACCGGGGAGCTGTTTTTT.

This clonotype was observed a handful of times. The chain recombines TRBV20-1 with TRBJ1-1, with D perhaps TRBD1 (5 bases). Trimming stripped 3 bases from V and 1 base from J, with 12 bases between. The CDR3 has 14 amino acids. CDR1 and CDR2 (germline): DFQATT, SNEGSKA (reference sequence). CDR3 sequence: CSARGGGENTEAFF. The CDR3, as DNA: TGCAGTGCTAGGGGGGGAGGAGAGAACACTGAAGCTTTCTTT.

A few counts support this clonotype. V and J are TRBV5-1 and TRBJ2-7; either TRBD1 or TRBD2 may supply D (6 bases each). CDR3 length: 14 residues. With 4 bases removed from V and 5 bases from J, the gap between germline ends came to 16 bases. Looked up from germline, CDR1 is SGHRS and CDR2 is YFSETQ. CDR3: CASSPGAGFNEQYF. Here the CDR3 DNA reads TGCGCCAGCAGCCCGGGGGCAGGGTTCAACGAGCAGTACTTC.

DNA of the CDR3: TGCAGCGCTTCTGAGGGACAGGGTCTTTCCTACGAGCAGTACTTC. Its protein product is CSASEGQGLSYEQYF. J is TRBJ2-7 and V is TRBV29-1; TRBD1 matches at 9 bases. V trimming: 7 bases; J trimming: 1 base; junction bases outside the gene matches: 11. This CDR3 has 15 amino acids. The germline gives CDR1 SQVTM, CDR2 ANQGSEA.

This clonotype appeared a single time. V usage is TRBV11-1 and J usage is TRBJ2-1, with TRBD2 matching 9 bases. Germline loops: CDR1 SGHAT, CDR2 FQDESV (reference sequence). V was clipped by 6 bases and J by 7 bases; unmatched bases: 19. This CDR3 region has 18 residues. CDR3 nucleotides: TGTGCCAGCAGGCCTCGATTGTGGCTGGCGGGAGGGGGTAATGAGCAGTTCTTC. It is translated as CASRPRLWLAGGGNEQFF. Looking up the rest from reference TRBV11-1 and TRBJ2-1 gives the full variable domain: EAEVAQSPRYKITEKSQAVAFWCDPISGHATLYWYRQILGQGPELLVQFQDESVVDDSQLPKDRFSAERLKGVDSTLKIQPAELGDSAMYLCASRPRLWLAGGGNEQFFGPGTRLTVL.

This sequence joins TRBV4-2 and TRBJ2-2; D is uncertain. V lost 0 bases and J lost 1, with 3 bases in between. The CDR3 runs to 14 residues. Per germline, CDR1 LGHNA and CDR2 YNFKEQ. The CDR3 loop is CASSQDRNTGELFF. CDR3 bases: TGTGCCAGCAGCCAAGATAGGAACACCGGGGAGCTGTTTTTT.

This clonotype was found a few times. The V gene is TRBV20-1, the J gene TRBJ2-1, with 8 bases fitting TRBD2. The CDR3 is 15 amino acids. Germline assignment: CDR1 DFQATT and CDR2 SNEGSKA (reference sequence). Trimming took 5 bases from V and 2 from J; bases not matched to a gene: 8. As DNA, the CDR3 is TGCAGTGCTCCCGAGGGAGCGGGAGCCTACAATGAGCAGTTCTTC. Amino acids: CSAPEGAGAYNEQFF.

The genes are TRBV6-2 or TRBV6-3 and TRBJ1-1, with 7 bases matching TRBD1. Trimming took 6 bases from V and 4 from J; bases not matched to a gene: 8. The CDR3 runs 14 residues. Germline V CDR1 and CDR2: MNHEY, SVGEGT. CDR3 loop: CASRRPGQLTEAFF. CDR3 in DNA: TGTGCCAGCAGGCGGCCGGGACAGCTCACTGAAGCTTTCTTT.

This clonotype was counted only a few times. In nucleotides, the CDR3 is TGTGCCTGGAGTAGGACTGAAGCTTTCTTT. Its translation: CAWSRTEAFF. The V and J genes are TRBV30 and TRBJ1-1; D not resolved. V was cut by 2 bases and J by 5 bases, with 3 bases left in between. The germline gives CDR1 GTSNPN, CDR2 SVGIG (reference sequence). The CDR3 has 10 residues.

This clonotype has a count of ten or more. This chain links TRBV29-1 with TRBJ2-7, with D unclear. The length of the CDR3 is 14 residues. V was shortened by 7 bases and J by 0 bases, with 16 bases between the two germline ends. In germline, CDR1 is SQVTM, CDR2 ANQGSEA. CDR3 region: CSALNPSLSYEQYF. CDR3 in DNA: TGCAGCGCCCTGAACCCAAGTCTCTCCTACGAGCAGTACTTC.